The clone carrying this T cell receptor beta chain was detected many times. Unique molecular identifiers were attached to individual cDNA molecules during library preparation. TCRdb redid the calling of the RACE reads with MiXCR, one entry per CDR3 protein. The sample shows 85,000 to 100,000 distinct CDR3 sequences, approximately 11% of them seen only once. The time point denotes: patch test 2, 6 weeks after DPC sensitization. Treatment here: therapeutic diphenylcyclopropenone sensitization with weekly scalp DPC. These data come from a study of human T cells and chemical hapten exposure. This receptor was identified in a middle-aged man with alopecia areata. Some clones in this sample may be carry-over from other donors' samples. The sequencing here drew on whole blood, taken in connection with sensitization to the hapten diphenylcyclopropenone (DPC).

This CDR3 is CASSYSDRSYEQYF. The CDR3 nucleotides are TGTGCCAGCAGCTACTCCGACAGGTCCTACGAGCAGTACTTC. The chain employs TRBV7-7 and TRBJ2-7; maybe TRBD1 (6 bases). CDR3 length: 14 residues. V gave up 4 bases and J gave up 1 base, with 11 bases separating them. CDR1 and CDR2 from the germline V gene are SSHAT and FNYEAQ (reference sequence). The full variable domain, completed using reference TRBV7-7 and TRBJ2-7, is GAGVSQSPRYKVTKRGQDVTLRCDPISSHATLYWYQQALGQGPEFLTYFNYEAQPDKSGLPSDRFSAERPEGSISTLTIQRTEQRDSAMYRCASSYSDRSYEQYFGPGTRLTVT.